These 30 T cell receptor beta chains came from one sample sequenced in a study of post-analysis software for immune sequencing data. Broader study findings: Included in a set of roughly five TRBV segments more frequent in patients than controls were TRBV5-6, TRBV5-1 and TRBV20-1.

Every TCR beta cDNA library bore unique molecular identifiers. TCRdb ran MiXCR on the PCR reads and lists one entry per CDR3 protein. The sample has hundreds of thousands of distinct CDR3 sequences, 25% to 30% seen once; the top ten hold more than 0.45%. These TCRs are of unknown antigen specificity. The sequenced sample was blood. The origin of the receptors is a girl aged 5-17 years with multiple sclerosis.

The sample holds one count of this clonotype. One end of the junction fails to match germline, which may point to a read error. The chain combines TRBV5-1 with TRBJ2-2, with 8 bases fitting TRBD1. CDR3 length equals 17 residues. Germline V gives CDR1 SGHRS, CDR2 YFSETQ. The CDR3 DNA follows: TGCGCCAGCAGCTTGGGATGGGACAGGACATCCTCCGGGGAGCGGTTTTTT. This codes for CASSLGWDRTSSGERFF.

The rearrangement joins TRBV2 to TRBJ1-5; possible D gene TRBD1, 6 bases. This CDR3 region has 18 residues. Per the germline V gene, CDR1 is SNHLY and CDR2 is FYNNEI. With 2 bases removed from V and 4 bases from J, the gap between germline ends came to 21 bases. CDR3 region: CASSERRIPGTQNQPQHF. The CDR3, as DNA: TGTGCCAGCAGTGAAAGGAGGATCCCCGGGACACAAAATCAGCCCCAGCATTTT.

The rearrangement links TRBV20-1 to TRBJ1-2; D gene uncertain. Trimming stripped 3 bases from V and 6 bases from J, with 17 bases between. In germline, CDR1 is DFQATT, CDR2 SNEGSKA (reference sequence). The CDR3 length is 14 residues. This CDR3 is CSARPTSYGHGYTF. The DNA of the CDR3 is TGCAGTGCTAGGCCGACCTCATACGGCCATGGCTACACCTTC.

This clonotype was seen a few times. V is TRBV7-2 and J is TRBJ1-1, with 8 bases aligning to TRBD1. Germline V CDR1 and CDR2: SGHTA, FQGNSA. V lost 1 base, J lost 5 bases, and 6 bases stayed unmatched. The CDR3 is 15 residues long. The chain's CDR3 is CASSLVPRGRTEAFF. CDR3 nucleotide sequence: TGTGCCAGCAGCTTAGTCCCCAGGGGGCGAACTGAAGCTTTCTTT.

This rearrangement joins TRBV18 to TRBJ1-2; 8 positions agree with TRBD1. Germline V CDR1 and CDR2: KGHSH, LQKENI. This CDR3 comprises 15 residues. V trimming: 6 bases; J trimming: 4 bases; junction bases outside the gene matches: 10. The CDR3 sequence is CASSFRGQEGYGYTF. CDR3 sequence (DNA): TGTGCCAGCTCGTTCCGGGGACAGGAGGGCTATGGCTACACCTTC.

This chain links TRBV20-1 with TRBJ2-1, with 8 bases fitting TRBD2. The trim removed 7 bases at V and 6 bases at J, leaving 2 bases unmatched. Germline CDR1 and CDR2: DFQATT and SNEGSKA (reference sequence). This CDR3 region has 11 residues. DNA of the CDR3: TGCAGTGTTAGCGGGGTCAATGAGCAGTTCTTC. As protein: CSVSGVNEQFF.

With respect to this clonotype: At one end, the junction sequence differs from germline, possibly due to a read error. This sequence joins TRBV3-1 and TRBJ1-4; TRBD1 agrees at 10 bases. CDR1 is LGHDT, CDR2 YNNKEL, per germline (reference sequence). The CDR3 is 15 amino acids. CDR3 sequence reads: CASTQKGTGVGKLFF. The CDR3 nucleotides read TGTGCCAGCACCCAAAAGGGGACAGGGGTTGGAAAACTGTTTTTT.

V is TRBV12-3 or TRBV12-4 and J is TRBJ2-7, with 9 bases matching TRBD2. This CDR3 is 15 amino acids long. V lost 3 bases and J lost 5; bases outside the gene matches: 8. The CDR3 here is CASSFGSGRFDEQYF. The CDR3 nucleotides are TGTGCCAGCAGTTTCGGTAGCGGGAGATTCGACGAGCAGTACTTC.

The V gene is TRBV29-1, the J gene TRBJ2-3; D gene uncertain. Germline V gene data show CDR1 as SQVTM and CDR2 as ANQGSEA. CDR3 size: 14 residues. V lost 4 bases and J 2 bases, leaving 13 bases between the germline ends. The CDR3 loop is CSVAVITSTDTQYF. DNA for the CDR3: TGCAGCGTTGCCGTGATAACGTCCACAGATACGCAGTATTTT.

This clonotype was counted a few times. The rearrangement links TRBV7-2 to TRBJ2-3, with TRBD2 matching over 9 bases. The junction had 7 bases not matched to a gene; V was cut back by 5 bases and J by 1 base. CDR1 and CDR2 (germline): SGHTA, FQGNSA. The CDR3 is 16 residues long. For the CDR3, the DNA is TGTGCCAGCAGCAACGACCCTAGCGGGGGCACAGATACGCAGTATTTT. It translates to CASSNDPSGGTDTQYF.

The chain recombines TRBV28 with TRBJ2-7; a weak D match, TRBD2 (7 bases). Germline V CDR1 and CDR2: MDHEN, SYDVKM. This CDR3 comprises 15 residues. The germline V and J ends were trimmed by 6 bases and 4 bases, with 19 bases remaining between them. CDR3 region: CASRGGAGSWYEQYF. The DNA of the CDR3 is TGTGCCAGCAGAGGGGGGGCAGGCAGTTGGTACGAGCAGTACTTC. Supplemented by reference TRBV28 and TRBJ2-7, the full variable domain reads DVKVTQSSRYLVKRTGEKVFLECVQDMDHENMFWYRQDPGLGLRLIYFSYDVKMKEKGDIPEGYSVSREKKERFSLILESASTNQTSMYLCASRGGAGSWYEQYFGPGTRLTVT.

CDR3 sequence: CASSLLAQMNNEQFF. CDR3 in DNA: TGCGCCAGCAGCTTACTAGCGCAGATGAACAATGAGCAGTTCTTC. The rearrangement joins TRBV5-1 to TRBJ2-1; 7 bases are a match to TRBD2. This CDR3 has 15 amino acids. V gave up 2 bases and J gave up 5 bases; unmatched junction bases: 7. The germline gives CDR1 SGHRS, CDR2 YFSETQ.

The chain recombines TRBV20-1 with TRBJ1-5; TRBD1 aligns across 10 bases. Trimming took 2 bases from V and 2 from J; bases not matched to a gene: 9. Germline V gene data show CDR1 as DFQATT and CDR2 as SNEGSKA (reference sequence). The CDR3 spans 17 residues. The CDR3 sequence is CSARIDRGQRGNQPQHF. The DNA of the CDR3 is TGCAGTGCTAGAATCGACAGGGGGCAAAGAGGCAATCAGCCCCAGCATTTT.

This chain links TRBV5-6 with TRBJ1-5; D unclear. The CDR3 sequence is 15 residues long. The germline V gene encodes CDR1 SGHDT and CDR2 YYEEEE. V shed 1 base and J shed 0 bases, with 8 bases lying between them. CDR3 bases: TGTGCCAGCAGCTTGATGGGGTATAGCAATCAGCCCCAGCATTTT. Translation: CASSLMGYSNQPQHF.

The table lists this clonotype with a few counts. The V call is TRBV20-1, the J call TRBJ2-2, with TRBD2 as a possible D gene (6 bases). The length of the CDR3 is 16 residues. The V and J ends lost 2 bases and 1 base respectively, with 14 bases between them. Germline CDR1 and CDR2: DFQATT and SNEGSKA (reference sequence). The CDR3 here is CSARQLADMNTGELFF. CDR3 DNA sequence: TGCAGTGCTAGACAATTAGCGGATATGAACACCGGGGAGCTGTTTTTT.

This chain uses TRBV6-2 or TRBV6-3 with TRBJ2-4; TRBD2 matches 12 bases. Gene TRBJ2-5 matches the end of the DNA better, so the J call may be wrong. The germline gives CDR1 MNHEY, CDR2 SVGEGT. This CDR3 is 17 amino acids long. This CDR3 reads CASSYPNGLAGTETQYF. The CDR3, as DNA: TGTGCCAGCAGTTACCCCAATGGACTAGCGGGGACAGAGACCCAGTACTTC.

V gene TRBV12-3 or TRBV12-4 combines with J gene TRBJ1-5; D may be TRBD1 (5 bases). The CDR3 is 18 residues long. V dropped 3 bases and J dropped 3 bases, with 21 bases sitting between them. The CDR3 DNA is TGTGCCAGCAGTTTGGAACTCGTACGGGGGGAGGACAATCAGCCCCAGCATTTT. As protein: CASSLELVRGEDNQPQHF.

As concerns this clonotype: At one end, the junction sequence differs from germline, possibly due to a read error. The chain carries TRBV28 and TRBJ2-5; D may correspond to TRBD1 or TRBD2 (5 bases each). The end of the DNA fits TRBJ2-7 better, so the J call may be wrong. This CDR3 is built from 13 residues. CDR1 is MDHEN and CDR2 is SYDVKM in the germline V gene. The DNA of the CDR3 is TGTGTCAGCATGGGACGGATGAACTACGAGCAGTACTTC. Translating it yields CVSMGRMNYEQYF.

This clonotype was counted only a few times. The CDR3 sequence is CATSRRLEYNEQFF. The CDR3 bases are TGTGCCACCAGCAGACGGTTGGAGTACAATGAGCAGTTCTTC. The V and J genes are TRBV15 and TRBJ2-1; no clear D gene. CDR3 size: 14 residues. The germline CDR1 and CDR2 sequences are LNHNV and YYDKDF (reference sequence). Trimming cost V 2 bases and J 4 bases, with 9 bases left between them.

At least ten counts were recorded for this clonotype. The J gene is TRBJ2-1, the V gene TRBV29-1, with 9 nucleotides matching TRBD1. The CDR3 runs to 14 residues. Germline V gene lookup returns CDR1 SQVTM and CDR2 ANQGSEA. The ends lost 8 bases at V and 7 bases at J; junction bases unmatched: 12. CDR3 sequence: CSTPGQGFSNEQFF. CDR3 nucleotides: TGCAGCACGCCGGGACAGGGATTCTCTAATGAGCAGTTCTTC.

This chain's CDR3 is CASSPRGARGPQHF. The CDR3 region has the DNA TGTGCCAGCAGTCCCCGTGGAGCCAGGGGGCCCCAGCATTTT. The V call is TRBV6-2 or TRBV6-3, the J call TRBJ1-5, with a weak D call TRBD1 (6 bases). Germline V gene sequence: CDR1 MNHEY, CDR2 SVGEGT. This CDR3 comprises 14 residues. Trimming shortened V by 5 bases and J by 9 bases, and 17 bases separated the two germline ends.

This clonotype was recorded a few times. The chain employs TRBV4-1 and TRBJ2-3, with 8 bases that match TRBD1. This CDR3 contains 16 residues. J lost 3 bases, V lost 0 bases, and 5 bases had no gene match. CDR1 is MGHRA, CDR2 YSYEKL, per germline. The CDR3 is CASSQDSGQGTDTQYF. The CDR3, as DNA: TGCGCCAGCAGCCAAGATTCCGGACAGGGTACAGATACGCAGTATTTT.

This clonotype has just a few counts. The chain uses TRBV28 and TRBJ2-5; TRBD2 matches at 7 bases. CDR1 is MDHEN and CDR2 is SYDVKM in the germline V gene. The V segment lost 4 bases and the J segment 1 base; nucleotides outside the gene matches: 9. This CDR3 has 16 residues. CDR3 sequence: CASSSGSGGLQETQYF. CDR3 nucleotide sequence: TGTGCCAGCAGTTCGGGCTCGGGGGGTCTCCAAGAGACCCAGTACTTC.

This clonotype was seen at least ten times. The chain is built from TRBV29-1 and TRBJ2-7; D is undetermined. Trimming stripped 3 bases from V and 7 bases from J, with 13 bases between. Germline values: CDR1 SQVTM, CDR2 ANQGSEA. The length of the CDR3 is 12 residues. Written as DNA, the CDR3 is TGCAGCGTTGATGGATCCTGGGGAGAGCAGTACTTC. Protein: CSVDGSWGEQYF.

In this sample, this clonotype turned up a few times. The chain couples TRBV4-1 to TRBJ1-4; TRBD1 is a possible D gene (6 bases). The ends were cut back, 3 bases at V and 0 bases at J, with 17 bases in the middle. Germline V gene lookup returns CDR1 MGHRA and CDR2 YSYEKL. The length of the CDR3 is 18 residues. CDR3 amino acids: CASSQYQGIKATNEKLFF. The CDR3 DNA follows: TGCGCCAGCAGCCAGTATCAGGGGATTAAAGCAACTAATGAAAAACTGTTTTTT.

This clonotype was seen a few times. The CDR3 DNA follows: TGTGCCAGCAGCTTCGGGACTAGCGGGAGCACAGATACGCAGTATTTT. Translation: CASSFGTSGSTDTQYF. This chain joins TRBV9 and TRBJ2-3; TRBD2 matches at 12 bases. V shed 4 bases and J 0 bases; nucleotides not matched to a gene: 3. The germline CDR1 and CDR2 sequences are SGDLS and YYNGEE. This CDR3 has 16 residues.

This chain's CDR3 is CASTSRGLAGQNIQYF. The CDR3 DNA reads as TGTGCCAGCACCTCTAGGGGGCTAGCGGGTCAAAACATTCAGTACTTC. The rearrangement joins TRBV7-2 to TRBJ2-4; maybe TRBD2 (8 bases). V was shortened by 7 bases and J by 5 bases, with 21 bases between the two germline ends. Germline-derived CDR1 and CDR2 are SGHTA and FQGNSA. The CDR3 totals 16 residues.

The chain carries TRBV6-2 or TRBV6-3 and TRBJ2-4; a weak D match, TRBD1 (7 bases). This CDR3 spans 18 amino acids. Trimming pared 0 bases from V and 0 bases from J, leaving 15 bases between. The germline gives CDR1 MNHEY, CDR2 SVGEGT. CDR3 amino acids: CASSYSKRQGLAKNIQYF. The CDR3 DNA follows: TGTGCCAGCAGTTACTCGAAAAGACAGGGACTAGCCAAAAACATTCAGTACTTC.

The table lists this clonotype with a few counts. The chain employs TRBV5-1 and TRBJ2-5; D possibly uses TRBD1 or TRBD2 (5 bases each). Trimming took off 4 bases at V and 3 bases at J, with 19 bases between the two ends. Germline V gene data show CDR1 as SGHRS and CDR2 as YFSETQ. The CDR3 is made up of 16 amino acids. CDR3 nucleotides: TGCGCCAGCAGCCTCGCAATCGGGACGGCCAAAGAGACCCAGTACTTC. Amino acid sequence: CASSLAIGTAKETQYF.

The rearrangement uses TRBV20-1 and TRBJ2-3, with TRBD2 matching over 7 bases. V gave up 6 bases and J gave up 2 bases; unmatched junction bases: 8. The CDR3 consists of 14 residues. CDR1 DFQATT and CDR2 SNEGSKA come from the germline V gene (reference sequence). The CDR3 spells CSASAGNPTDTQYF. CDR3 bases: TGCAGTGCCTCAGCGGGGAACCCCACAGATACGCAGTATTTT.